This paragraph covers one T cell receptor (beta chain) sequence. Germline V lookup: CDR1 SGHRS, CDR2 YFSETQ. The CDR3 totals 16 residues. Germline trimming cut 4 bases from V and 3 bases from J; bases unmatched to any gene: 10. One entry per CDR3 protein, called by TCRdb with MiXCR from the RT-PCR reads. The table includes 860,000 or so distinct CDR3 sequences, 21% detected once. This entry comes from a study of response to subunit inactivated influenza vaccine. The chain links TRBV5-1 to TRBJ2-3, with 8 bases that match TRBD2. This clonotype originated in a man in his fifties or sixties who received an inactivated influenza vaccine. The specimen was PBMCs from blood, collected roughly 5 days after vaccination. The CDR3 sequence is CASSPAAGVGTDTQYF. The DNA for the CDR3 is TGCGCCAGCAGCCCGGCAGCGGGAGTGGGGACAGATACGCAGTATTTT.